The clone carrying this TCR beta chain counts as large by frequency. The antigen is not known. Participants were all in good physical condition and free of acute infection. The data stem from a study of CD8 T cells in cerebrospinal fluid in Alzheimer's disease. Regarding the study as a whole: Patients with mild cognitive impairment or Alzheimer's disease had a larger top CSF clone percentage than controls.

The CDR3 has 16 residues. Germline V gene data show CDR1 as DFQATT and CDR2 as SNEGSKA (reference sequence). 10X single-cell V(D)J and 5' gene-expression libraries profiled CSF cells. TCRdb processed the 10x single-cell sequencing reads again and assigns one entry to each CDR3 protein, with no DNA. This sample lists about 1,200 distinct CDR3 sequences; its ten largest clones have roughly 10%. The chain recombines TRBV20-1 with TRBJ2-1; TCRdb's D gene call, TRBD1, goes unchecked for lack of DNA. The sample taken for sequencing was cerebrospinal fluid. The receptor was isolated from a human donor in good health. The CDR3 loop reads CSATHRGRAVANEQFF.